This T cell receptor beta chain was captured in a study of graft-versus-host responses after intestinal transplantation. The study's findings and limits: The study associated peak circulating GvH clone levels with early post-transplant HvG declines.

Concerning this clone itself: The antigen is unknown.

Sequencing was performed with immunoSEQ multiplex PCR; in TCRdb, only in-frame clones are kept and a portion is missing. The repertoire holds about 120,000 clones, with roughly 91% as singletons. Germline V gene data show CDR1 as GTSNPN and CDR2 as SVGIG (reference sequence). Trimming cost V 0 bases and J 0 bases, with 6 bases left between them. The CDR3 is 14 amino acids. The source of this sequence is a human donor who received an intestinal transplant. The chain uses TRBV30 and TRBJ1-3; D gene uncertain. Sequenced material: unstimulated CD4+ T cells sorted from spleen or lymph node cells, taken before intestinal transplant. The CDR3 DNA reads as TGTGCCTGGAGTGTCGGGATCTCTGGAAACACCATATATTTT. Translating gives CAWSVGISGNTIYF.